These 8 T cell receptor beta chains share one sample of origin, sequenced in a study of shared clonotypes between healthy human individuals. Clones were sequenced by immunoSEQ multiplex PCR, and TCRdb holds only the in-frame ones, with some missing. Of 1.6 million or so clones in the sample, roughly 98.5% were seen once. Sequences were obtained from naive CD4+ T cells sorted from blood. Subset noted: CD45RA+ positively selected. These receptors all come from a man aged 30-40 years in good health.

This chain joins TRBV5-1 and TRBJ2-7, with 11 bases identical to TRBD2. CDR1 SGHRS and CDR2 YFSETQ come from the germline V gene. This CDR3 is 14 amino acids long. V shed 4 bases and J 3 bases; nucleotides not matched to a gene: 3. CDR3 sequence (DNA): TGCGCCAGCAGCATCGGGACTAGCGGCTACGAGCAGTACTTC. Its translation is CASSIGTSGYEQYF.

The chain couples TRBV9 to TRBJ2-3; 8 positions agree with TRBD1. CDR3 length: 14 residues. CDR1 and CDR2 (germline): SGDLS, YYNGEE. After removal of 0 bases from V and 4 bases from J, the junction contained 1 base not matched to a gene. Here the CDR3 DNA reads TGTGCCAGCAGCGTAGTACAGGGGGCAGATACGCAGTATTTT. Translation gives CASSVVQGADTQYF.

The rearrangement joins TRBV18 to TRBJ1-1; D is perhaps TRBD1 (6 bases). Germline V CDR1 and CDR2: KGHSH, LQKENI. The CDR3 contains 13 residues. V was cut by 7 bases and J by 1 base, with 10 bases left in between. Here the CDR3 DNA reads TGTGCCAGCTTGTTGGACAGGAACACTGAAGCTTTCTTT. This codes for CASLLDRNTEAFF. Together with reference TRBV18 and TRBJ1-1, the CDR3 gives the full variable domain: NAGVMQNPRHLVRRRGQEARLRCSPMKGHSHVYWYRQLPEEGLKFMVYLQKENIIDESGMPKERFSAEFPKEGPSILRIQQVVRGDSAAYFCASLLDRNTEAFFGQGTRLTVV.

V is TRBV2 and J is TRBJ1-5; D is possibly TRBD1 (5 bases). Germline V gene lookup returns CDR1 SNHLY and CDR2 FYNNEI. The CDR3 contains 14 residues. Trimming shortened V by 3 bases and J by 3 bases, and 9 bases separated the two germline ends. The CDR3 here is CASSEGRANQPQHF. CDR3 sequence (DNA): TGTGCCAGCAGTGAGGGCAGGGCCAATCAGCCCCAGCATTTT. The complete variable domain, with remaining parts taken from reference TRBV2 and TRBJ1-5, reads EPEVTQTPSHQVTQMGQEVILRCVPISNHLYFYWYRQILGQKVEFLVSFYNNEISEKSEIFDDQFSVERPDGSNFTLKIRSTKLEDSAMYFCASSEGRANQPQHFGDGTRLSIL.

The chain couples TRBV10-3 to TRBJ1-4; no clear D gene. CDR1 and CDR2 (germline): ENHRY, SYGVKD. The V end was cut by 0 bases, the J end by 7 bases, with 12 bases between. This CDR3 contains 15 residues. The CDR3 region has the DNA TGTGCCATCAGTGAGTCCTCCTGGGCAAGTGAAAAACTGTTTTTT. Its protein product is CAISESSWASEKLFF.

The chain carries TRBV7-6 and TRBJ2-3; TRBD1 matches 12 bases. Germline lookup yields CDR1 SGHVS and CDR2 FNYEAQ. The CDR3 contains 17 residues. The V gene end was trimmed by 5 bases and the J gene end by 4 bases; junction bases not matched to a gene: 10. The chain's CDR3 is CASSKGPGQGAPDTQYF. CDR3 sequence (DNA): TGTGCCAGCAGCAAAGGACCGGGACAGGGGGCCCCAGATACGCAGTATTTT.

A single count supports this clone. The V gene is TRBV11-3, the J gene TRBJ2-3; no clear D. Per the germline V gene, CDR1 is SGHNT and CDR2 is YENEEA. There are 14 residues in the CDR3. V was shortened by 0 bases and J by 1 base, with 5 bases between the two germline ends. In nucleotides, the CDR3 is TGTGCCAGCAGCTTAGAGGCGGGCACAGATACGCAGTATTTT. It yields the protein CASSLEAGTDTQYF.

Only one count was recorded for this clone. The V gene is TRBV20-1, the J gene TRBJ2-7; D not resolved. There are 11 residues in the CDR3. Germline-derived CDR1 and CDR2 are DFQATT and SNEGSKA (reference sequence). The CDR3 DNA reads TGCAGGGCCGGTGGTTCCTACGAGCAGTACTTC. Protein: CRAGGSYEQYF.